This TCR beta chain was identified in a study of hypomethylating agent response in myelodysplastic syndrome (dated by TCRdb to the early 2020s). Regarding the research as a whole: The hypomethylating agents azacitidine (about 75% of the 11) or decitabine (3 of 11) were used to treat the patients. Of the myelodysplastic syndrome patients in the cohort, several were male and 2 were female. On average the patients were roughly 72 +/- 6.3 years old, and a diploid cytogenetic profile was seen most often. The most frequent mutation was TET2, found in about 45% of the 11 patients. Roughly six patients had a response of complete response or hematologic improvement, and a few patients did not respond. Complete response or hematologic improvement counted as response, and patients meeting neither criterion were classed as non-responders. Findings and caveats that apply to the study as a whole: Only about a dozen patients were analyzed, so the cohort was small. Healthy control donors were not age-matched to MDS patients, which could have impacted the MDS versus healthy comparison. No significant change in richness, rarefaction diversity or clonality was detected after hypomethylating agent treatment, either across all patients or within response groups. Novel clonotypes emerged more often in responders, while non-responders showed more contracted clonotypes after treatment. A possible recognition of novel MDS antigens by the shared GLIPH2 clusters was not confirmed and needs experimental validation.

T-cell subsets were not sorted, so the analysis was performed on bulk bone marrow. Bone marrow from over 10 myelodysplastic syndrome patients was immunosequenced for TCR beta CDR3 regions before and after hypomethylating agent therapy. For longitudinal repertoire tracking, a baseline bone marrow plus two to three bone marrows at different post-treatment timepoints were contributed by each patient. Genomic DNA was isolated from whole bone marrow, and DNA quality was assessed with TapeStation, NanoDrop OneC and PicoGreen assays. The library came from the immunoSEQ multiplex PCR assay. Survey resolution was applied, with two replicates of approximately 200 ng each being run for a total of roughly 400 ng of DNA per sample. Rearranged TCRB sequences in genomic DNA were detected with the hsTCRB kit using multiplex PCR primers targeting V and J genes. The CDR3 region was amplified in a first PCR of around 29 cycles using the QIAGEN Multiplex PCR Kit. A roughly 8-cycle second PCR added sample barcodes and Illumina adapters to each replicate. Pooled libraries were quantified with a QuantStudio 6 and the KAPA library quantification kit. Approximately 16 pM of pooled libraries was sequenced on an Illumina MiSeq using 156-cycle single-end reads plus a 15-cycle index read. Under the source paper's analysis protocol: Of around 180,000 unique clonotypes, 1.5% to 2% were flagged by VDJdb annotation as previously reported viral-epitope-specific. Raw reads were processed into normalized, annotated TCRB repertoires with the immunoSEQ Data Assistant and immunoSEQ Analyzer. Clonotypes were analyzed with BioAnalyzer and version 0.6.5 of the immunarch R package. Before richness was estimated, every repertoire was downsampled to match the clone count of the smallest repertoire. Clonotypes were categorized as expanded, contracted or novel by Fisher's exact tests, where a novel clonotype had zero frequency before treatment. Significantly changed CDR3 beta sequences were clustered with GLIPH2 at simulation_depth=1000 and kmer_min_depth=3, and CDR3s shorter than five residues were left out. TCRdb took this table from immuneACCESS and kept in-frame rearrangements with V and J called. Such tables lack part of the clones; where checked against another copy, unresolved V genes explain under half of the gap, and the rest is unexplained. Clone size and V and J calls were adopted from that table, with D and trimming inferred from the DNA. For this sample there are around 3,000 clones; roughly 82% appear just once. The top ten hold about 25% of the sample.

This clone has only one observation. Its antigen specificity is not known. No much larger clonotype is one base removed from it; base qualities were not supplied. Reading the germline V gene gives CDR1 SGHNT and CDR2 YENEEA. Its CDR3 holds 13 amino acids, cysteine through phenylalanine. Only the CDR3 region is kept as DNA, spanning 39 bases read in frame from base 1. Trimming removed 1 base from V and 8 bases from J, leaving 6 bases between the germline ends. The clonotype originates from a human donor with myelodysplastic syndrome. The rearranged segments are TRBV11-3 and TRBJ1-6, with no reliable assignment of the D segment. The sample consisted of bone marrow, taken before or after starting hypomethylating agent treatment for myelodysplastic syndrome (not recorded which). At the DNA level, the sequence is TGTGCCAGCAGCTTAGGACGGGATTCACCCCTCCACTTT. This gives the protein CASSLGRDSPLHF.